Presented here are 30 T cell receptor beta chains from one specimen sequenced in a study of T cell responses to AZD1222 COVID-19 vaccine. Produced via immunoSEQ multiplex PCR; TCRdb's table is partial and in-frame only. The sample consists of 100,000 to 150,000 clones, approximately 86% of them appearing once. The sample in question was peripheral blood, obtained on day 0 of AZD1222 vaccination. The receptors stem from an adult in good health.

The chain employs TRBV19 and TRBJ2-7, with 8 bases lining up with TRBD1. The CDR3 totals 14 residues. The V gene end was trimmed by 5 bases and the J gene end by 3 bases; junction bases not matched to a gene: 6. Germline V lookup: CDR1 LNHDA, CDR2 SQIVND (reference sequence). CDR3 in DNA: TGTGCCAGTAGTGCGACAGGGGTCGGCTACGAGCAGTACTTC. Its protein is CASSATGVGYEQYF.

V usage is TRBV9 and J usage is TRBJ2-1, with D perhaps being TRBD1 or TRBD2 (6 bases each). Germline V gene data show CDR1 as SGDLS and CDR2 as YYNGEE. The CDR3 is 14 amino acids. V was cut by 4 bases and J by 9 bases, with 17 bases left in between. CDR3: CASSPGVGGLEQFF. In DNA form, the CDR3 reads TGTGCCAGCAGCCCAGGGGTAGGGGGGCTTGAGCAGTTCTTC.

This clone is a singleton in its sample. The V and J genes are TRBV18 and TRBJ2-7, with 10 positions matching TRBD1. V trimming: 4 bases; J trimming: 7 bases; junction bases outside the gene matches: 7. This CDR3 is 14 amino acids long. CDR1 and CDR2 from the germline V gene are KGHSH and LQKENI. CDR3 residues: CASSQGQGRGEQYF. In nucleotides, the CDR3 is TGTGCCAGCTCACAGGGACAGGGGAGAGGTGAGCAGTACTTC.

CDR3 coding DNA: TGTGCCAGTAGTATAGGGTCGTACAGGGGATTCGATGAGCAGTTCTTC. It codes for CASSIGSYRGFDEQFF. The chain links TRBV19 to TRBJ2-1; TRBD1 agrees at 7 bases. There are 16 residues in the CDR3. Germline CDR1 and CDR2: LNHDA and SQIVND (reference sequence). V lost 1 base, J lost 8 bases, and 11 bases stayed unmatched.

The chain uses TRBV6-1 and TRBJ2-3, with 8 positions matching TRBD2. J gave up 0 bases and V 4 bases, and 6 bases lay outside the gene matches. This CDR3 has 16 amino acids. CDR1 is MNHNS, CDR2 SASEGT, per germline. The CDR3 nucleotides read TGTGCCAGCAGTGCCAGTATAGCGGGGAGCACAGATACGCAGTATTTT. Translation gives CASSASIAGSTDTQYF.

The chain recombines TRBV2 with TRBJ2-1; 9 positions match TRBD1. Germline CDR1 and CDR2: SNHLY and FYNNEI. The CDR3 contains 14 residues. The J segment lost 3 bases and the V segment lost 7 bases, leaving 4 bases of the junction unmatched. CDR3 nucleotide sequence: TGTGCCAGCACCCCGGGACAGGGCTACAATGAGCAGTTCTTC. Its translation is CASTPGQGYNEQFF.

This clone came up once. The CDR3, as DNA: TGTGCCAGCAGCCCCCGGGGGGGGGTAGGCGAGACCCAGTACTTC. This encodes CASSPRGGVGETQYF. This chain links TRBV9 with TRBJ2-5; TRBD2 agrees at 8 bases. This CDR3 region has 15 residues. Per the germline V gene, CDR1 is SGDLS and CDR2 is YYNGEE. V trimming: 4 bases; J trimming: 5 bases; junction bases outside the gene matches: 10.

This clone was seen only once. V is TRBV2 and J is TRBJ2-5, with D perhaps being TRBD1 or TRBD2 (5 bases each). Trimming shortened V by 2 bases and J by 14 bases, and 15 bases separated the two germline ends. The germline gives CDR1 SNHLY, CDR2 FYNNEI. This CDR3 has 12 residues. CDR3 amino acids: CASSERDPGGYF. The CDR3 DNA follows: TGTGCCAGCAGTGAAAGGGACCCCGGAGGCTACTTC.

The CDR3 DNA is TGCGCCAGCAGCTTTAGCGCCGGGTCCTACAATGAGCAGTTCTTC. Its translation is CASSFSAGSYNEQFF. The gene calls are TRBV5-1 and TRBJ2-1, with a weak D call TRBD2 (5 bases). The CDR3 sequence is 15 residues long. The germline V gene encodes CDR1 SGHRS and CDR2 YFSETQ. V was pared by 2 bases and J by 1 base, with 10 bases between. The full variable domain, with the rest looked up from reference TRBV5-1 and TRBJ2-1, is KAGVTQTPRYLIKTRGQQVTLSCSPISGHRSVSWYQQTPGQGLQFLFEYFSETQRNKGNFPGRFSGRQFSNSRSEMNVSTLELGDSALYLCASSFSAGSYNEQFFGPGTRLTVL.

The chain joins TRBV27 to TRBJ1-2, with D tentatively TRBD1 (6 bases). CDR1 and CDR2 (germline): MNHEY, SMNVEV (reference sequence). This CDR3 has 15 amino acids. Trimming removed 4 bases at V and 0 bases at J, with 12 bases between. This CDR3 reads CASSSYRESNYGYTF. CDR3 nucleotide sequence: TGTGCCAGCAGTTCTTACAGGGAGTCTAACTATGGCTACACCTTC.

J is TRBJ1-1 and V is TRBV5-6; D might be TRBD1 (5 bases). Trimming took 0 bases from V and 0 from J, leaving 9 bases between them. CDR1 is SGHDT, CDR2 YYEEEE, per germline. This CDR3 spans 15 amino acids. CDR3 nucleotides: TGTGCCAGCAGCTTGGTCCCGGGGGTGAACACTGAAGCTTTCTTT. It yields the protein CASSLVPGVNTEAFF. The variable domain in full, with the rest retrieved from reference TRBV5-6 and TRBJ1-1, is DAGVTQSPTHLIKTRGQQVTLRCSPKSGHDTVSWYQQALGQGPQFIFQYYEEEERQRGNFPDRFSGHQFPNYSSELNVNALLLGDSALYLCASSLVPGVNTEAFFGQGTRLTVV.

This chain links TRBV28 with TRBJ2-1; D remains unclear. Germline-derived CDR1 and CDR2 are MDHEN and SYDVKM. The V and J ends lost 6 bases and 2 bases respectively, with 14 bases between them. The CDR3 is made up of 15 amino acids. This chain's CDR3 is CASSPTVRAYNEQFF. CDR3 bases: TGTGCCAGCAGCCCTACAGTTCGGGCCTACAATGAGCAGTTCTTC.

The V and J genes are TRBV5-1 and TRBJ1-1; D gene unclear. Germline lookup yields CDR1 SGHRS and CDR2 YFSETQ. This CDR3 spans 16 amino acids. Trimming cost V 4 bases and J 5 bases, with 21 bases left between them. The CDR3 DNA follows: TGCGCCAGCAGCCCCCCGTCGTCTTGGGGAGGAACTGAAGCTTTCTTT. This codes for CASSPPSSWGGTEAFF.

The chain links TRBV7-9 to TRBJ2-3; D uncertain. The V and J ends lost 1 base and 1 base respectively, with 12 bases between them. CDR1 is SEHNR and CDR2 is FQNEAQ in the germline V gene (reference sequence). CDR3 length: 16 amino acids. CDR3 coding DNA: TGTGCCAGCAGCTTAGGTGGTGCACTCCGCACAGATACGCAGTATTTT. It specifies CASSLGGALRTDTQYF.

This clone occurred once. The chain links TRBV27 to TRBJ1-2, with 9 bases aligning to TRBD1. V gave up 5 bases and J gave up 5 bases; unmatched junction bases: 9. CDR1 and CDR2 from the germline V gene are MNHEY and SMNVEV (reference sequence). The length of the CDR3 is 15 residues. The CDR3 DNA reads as TGTGCCAGCAGTCCACGGACAGGGGAGTGGTATGGCTACACCTTC. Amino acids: CASSPRTGEWYGYTF.

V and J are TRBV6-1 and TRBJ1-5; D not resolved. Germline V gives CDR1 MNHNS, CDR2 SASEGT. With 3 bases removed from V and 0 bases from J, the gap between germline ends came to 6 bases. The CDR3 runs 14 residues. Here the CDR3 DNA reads TGTGCCAGCAGTGACCTCGTTAGCAATCAGCCCCAGCATTTT. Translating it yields CASSDLVSNQPQHF.

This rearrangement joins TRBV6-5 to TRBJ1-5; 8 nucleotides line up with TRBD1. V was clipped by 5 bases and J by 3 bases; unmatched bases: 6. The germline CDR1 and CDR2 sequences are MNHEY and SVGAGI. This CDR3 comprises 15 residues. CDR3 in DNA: TGTGCCAGCAGTACCTCGACAGGGGTCAATCAGCCCCAGCATTTT. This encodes CASSTSTGVNQPQHF.

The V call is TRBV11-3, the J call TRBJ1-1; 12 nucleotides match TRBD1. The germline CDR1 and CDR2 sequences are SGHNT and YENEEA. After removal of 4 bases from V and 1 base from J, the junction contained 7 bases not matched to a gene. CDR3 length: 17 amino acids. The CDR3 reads CASSSPGQGAPNTEAFF. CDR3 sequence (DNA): TGTGCCAGCAGCTCCCCGGGACAGGGGGCCCCGAACACTGAAGCTTTCTTT.

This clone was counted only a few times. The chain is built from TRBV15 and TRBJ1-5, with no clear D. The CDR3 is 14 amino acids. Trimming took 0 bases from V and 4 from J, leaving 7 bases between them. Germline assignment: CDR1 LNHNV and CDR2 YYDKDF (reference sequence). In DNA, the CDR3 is TGTGCCACCAGCAGAGACACCAAAAATCAGCCCCAGCATTTT. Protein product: CATSRDTKNQPQHF. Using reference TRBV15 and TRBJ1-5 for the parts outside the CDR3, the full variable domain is DAMVIQNPRYQVTQFGKPVTLSCSQTLNHNVMYWYQQKSSQAPKLLFHYYDKDFNNEADTPDNFQSRRPNTSFCFLDIRSPGLGDTAMYLCATSRDTKNQPQHFGDGTRLSIL.

CDR3 protein: CASSYSENTEAFF. CDR3 DNA: TGTGCCAGCAGTTACTCAGAGAACACTGAAGCTTTCTTT. V and J are TRBV6-2 or TRBV6-3 and TRBJ1-1; no reliable D call. Germline V gene sequence: CDR1 MNHEY, CDR2 SVGEGT. The length of the CDR3 is 13 residues. Deletions cut 0 bases from V and 1 base from J, with 3 bases between.

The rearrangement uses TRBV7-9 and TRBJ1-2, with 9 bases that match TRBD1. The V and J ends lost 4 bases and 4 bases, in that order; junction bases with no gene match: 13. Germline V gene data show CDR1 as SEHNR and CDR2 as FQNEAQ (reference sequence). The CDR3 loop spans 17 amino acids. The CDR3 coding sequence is TGTGCCAGCAGCTCATCGACCGGGACAGGGATGTCCTATGGCTACACCTTC. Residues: CASSSSTGTGMSYGYTF. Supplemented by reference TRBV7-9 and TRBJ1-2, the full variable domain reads DTGVSQNPRHKITKRGQNVTFRCDPISEHNRLYWYRQTLGQGPEFLTYFQNEAQLEKSRLLSDRFSAERPKGSFSTLEIQRTEQGDSAMYLCASSSSTGTGMSYGYTFGSGTRLTVV.

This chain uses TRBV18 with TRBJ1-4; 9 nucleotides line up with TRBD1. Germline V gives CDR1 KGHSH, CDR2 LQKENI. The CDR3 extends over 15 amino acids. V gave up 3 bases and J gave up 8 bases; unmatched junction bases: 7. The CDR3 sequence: CASSPVVDRGEKLFF. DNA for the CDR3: TGTGCCAGCTCACCGGTTGTGGACAGGGGCGAAAAACTGTTTTTT. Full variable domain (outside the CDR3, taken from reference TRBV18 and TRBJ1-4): NAGVMQNPRHLVRRRGQEARLRCSPMKGHSHVYWYRQLPEEGLKFMVYLQKENIIDESGMPKERFSAEFPKEGPSILRIQQVVRGDSAAYFCASSPVVDRGEKLFFGSGTQLSVL.

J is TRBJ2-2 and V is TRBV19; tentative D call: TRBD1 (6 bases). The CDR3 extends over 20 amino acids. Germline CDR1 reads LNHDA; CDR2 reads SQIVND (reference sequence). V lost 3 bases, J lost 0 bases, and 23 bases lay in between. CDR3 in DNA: TGTGCCAGTAGTATGCGGATACAGGGTGCCCCGACATCGAACACCGGGGAGCTGTTTTTT. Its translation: CASSMRIQGAPTSNTGELFF.

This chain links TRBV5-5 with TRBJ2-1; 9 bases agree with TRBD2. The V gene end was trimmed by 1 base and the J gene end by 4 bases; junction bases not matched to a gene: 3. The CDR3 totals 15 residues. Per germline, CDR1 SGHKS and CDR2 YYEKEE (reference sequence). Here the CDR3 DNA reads TGTGCCAGCAGCTTGCCTAGCGGGGCTTACAATGAGCAGTTCTTC. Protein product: CASSLPSGAYNEQFF.

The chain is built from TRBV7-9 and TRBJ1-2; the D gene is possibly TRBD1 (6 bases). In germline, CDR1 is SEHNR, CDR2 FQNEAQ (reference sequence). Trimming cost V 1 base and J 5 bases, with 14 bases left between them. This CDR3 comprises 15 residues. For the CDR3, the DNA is TGTGCCAGCAGCTTAGGGTCAGGGGTTCCGTATGGCTACACCTTC. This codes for CASSLGSGVPYGYTF.

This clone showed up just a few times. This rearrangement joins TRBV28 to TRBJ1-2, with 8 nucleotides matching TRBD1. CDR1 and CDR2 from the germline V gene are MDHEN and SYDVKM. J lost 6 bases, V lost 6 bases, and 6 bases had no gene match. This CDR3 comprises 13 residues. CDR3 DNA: TGTGCCAGCAGAATCCCGGGACAGGATGGCTACACCTTC. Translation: CASRIPGQDGYTF.

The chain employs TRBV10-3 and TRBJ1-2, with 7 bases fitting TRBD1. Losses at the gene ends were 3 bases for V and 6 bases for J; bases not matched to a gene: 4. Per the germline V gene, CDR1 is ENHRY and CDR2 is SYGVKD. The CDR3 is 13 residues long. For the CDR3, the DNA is TGTGCCATCAGTGATAGTGACAGGGATGGCTACACCTTC. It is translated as CAISDSDRDGYTF.

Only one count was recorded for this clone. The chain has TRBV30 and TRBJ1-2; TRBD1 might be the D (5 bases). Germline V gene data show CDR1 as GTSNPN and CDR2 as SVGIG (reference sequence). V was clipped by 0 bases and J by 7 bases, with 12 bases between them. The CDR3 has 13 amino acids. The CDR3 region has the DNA TGTGCCTGGAGTGTGTCGGAGGGGATTGGCTACACCTTC. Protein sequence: CAWSVSEGIGYTF.

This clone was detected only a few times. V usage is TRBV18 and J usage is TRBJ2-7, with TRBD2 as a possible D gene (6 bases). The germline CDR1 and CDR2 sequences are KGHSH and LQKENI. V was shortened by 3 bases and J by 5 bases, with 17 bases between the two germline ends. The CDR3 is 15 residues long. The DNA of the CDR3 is TGTGCCAGCTCACCTCCATCCGGGGGTCGCAACGAGCAGTACTTC. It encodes CASSPPSGGRNEQYF.

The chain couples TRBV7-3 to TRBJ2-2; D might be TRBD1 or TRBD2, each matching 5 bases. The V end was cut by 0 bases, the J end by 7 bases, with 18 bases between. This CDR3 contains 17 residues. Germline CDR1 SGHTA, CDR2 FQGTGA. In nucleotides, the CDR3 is TGTGCCAGCAGCTTAACGATTATGGGACGTTTGGGCGGGGAGCTGTTTTTT. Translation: CASSLTIMGRLGGELFF. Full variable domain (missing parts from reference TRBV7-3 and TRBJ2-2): GAGVSQTPSNKVTEKGKYVELRCDPISGHTALYWYRQSLGQGPEFLIYFQGTGAADDSGLPNDRFFAVRPEGSVSTLKIQRTERGDSAVYLCASSLTIMGRLGGELFFGEGSRLTVL.